The clone carrying this T cell receptor beta chain was seen at least ten times. What it binds is not known. A single record per CDR3 protein comes from TCRdb applying MiXCR to the RT-PCR reads. Of 700,000 to 800,000 distinct CDR3 sequences detected, around 18% appear once; the ten largest clones hold 9.5% to 13%. The data originate from a study of response to subunit inactivated influenza vaccine. Study-wide findings and caveats: Authors suggested each seasonal influenza vaccination recruits few new T cells.

V lost 3 bases to trimming and J lost 9 bases, with 9 bases between them. CDR3 length: 12 residues. Germline assignment: CDR1 LNHDA and CDR2 SQIVND (reference sequence). V and J are TRBV19 and TRBJ2-4; TRBD1 or TRBD2 may be the D gene (5 bases each). The specimen was PBMCs from blood, collected 5 days after vaccination. The TCR originated in a man aged 45-65 years who received an inactivated influenza vaccine. The CDR3 reads CASSIKGTIQYF. CDR3 DNA sequence: TGTGCCAGTAGTATTAAGGGGACCATTCAGTACTTC.